This TCR beta chain derives from a study of shared clonotypes between healthy human individuals. General study results and limits: Sequencing depth was predicted to influence how clonotypes are shared among donors.

Donors, healthy HIV-negative adults, lacked recent acute infections or vaccinations. Each unsorted PBMC replicate got 300 ng genomic DNA, roughly 30,000 genomes. TCRdb's copy holds only in-frame clones and misses some; the assay was immunoSEQ multiplex PCR. The data contain fewer than 650,000 clones, 76% of them singletons. Germline CDR1 is LNHNV and CDR2 is YYDKDF (reference sequence). J was trimmed by 5 bases and V by 8 bases; bases with no gene match: 7. The CDR3 has 14 residues. Concerning this clone itself: Its antigen remains unknown.

Sequenced input: PBMCs. The rearrangement joins TRBV15 to TRBJ2-7, with TRBD1 matching over 12 bases. The clonotype comes from a woman in her thirties or forties in good health. Some clones in this sample may be carry-over from other donors' samples. The CDR3 DNA follows: TGTGCCACCGCCCGGGACAGGGGGCCTGACGAGCAGTACTTC. It yields the protein CATARDRGPDEQYF.